The source of this T cell receptor (beta chain) is a study of chemoradiotherapy in HPV16-positive cancers. Study results and limitations: During treatment, candidate HPV-specific clones and E7-related motifs expanded in tumor.

The CDR3 runs 16 residues. V was shortened by 0 bases and J by 5 bases, with 17 bases between the two germline ends. Germline V gene sequence: CDR1 SGDLS, CDR2 YYNGEE. Clones were read by immunoSEQ multiplex PCR, and TCRdb kept only the in-frame ones, dropping some. Among about 20,000 clones, 73% were seen once, and the ten largest hold around 2.6%. Regarding this clone: Its antigen remains unidentified.

The sample here was taken from a patient who underwent chemoradiotherapy. The chain is built from TRBV9 and TRBJ1-1; D possibly corresponds to TRBD1 (5 bases). The receptor was isolated from a human donor with HPV-associated anogenital cancer. The CDR3 nucleotides are TGTGCCAGCAGCGTAGGGGGGAGTGGGGGAATTACTGAAGCTTTCTTT. This codes for CASSVGGSGGITEAFF.